Listed below are T cell receptor beta chains from one sample, sequenced in a study of blood T cells in healthy people across ages. TCRdb analysed the 5' RACE reads with MiXCR anew, one entry per CDR3 protein. The data show approximately 1.5 million distinct CDR3 sequences, approximately 39% seen once. Sequencing used blood. The receptors stem from a woman aged 18-29 years in good health. Both conserved end residues are part of each CDR3. Each record gives: V gene, CDR3 length, clone size, J gene, D gene, CDR3 protein, CDR3 DNA. The D gene is left open where the match is weak. Rows give clone size only sometimes, using once, few, many, or a class for an expanded clone.

TRBV25-1,11,.,TRBJ2-7,.,CASTDGYEQYF,TGTGCCAGCACCGACGGATACGAGCAGTACTTC
TRBV20-1,14,few,TRBJ2-7,TRBD2,CSASTSGGAKEQYF,TGCAGTGCTTCGACTAGCGGGGGGGCGAAGGAGCAGTACTTC
TRBV10-3,13,.,TRBJ1-2,.,CAISLGTNYGYTF,TGTGCCATCAGCCTAGGGACGAACTATGGCTACACCTTC
TRBV7-9,14,.,TRBJ1-3,.,CASTPEGTGNTIYF,TGTGCCAGCACCCCAGAGGGCACTGGAAACACCATATATTTT
TRBV11-2,15,.,TRBJ2-7,TRBD2,CASSLRQGLAYEQYF,TGTGCCAGCAGCCTCAGGCAGGGACTAGCGTACGAGCAGTACTTC
TRBV7-2,15,.,TRBJ1-5,TRBD1,CASSFGTGVNQPQHF,TGTGCCAGCAGCTTTGGGACAGGGGTAAATCAGCCCCAGCATTTT
TRBV20-1,12,.,TRBJ2-7,.,CSGGGGGYEQYF,TGCAGTGGAGGAGGAGGAGGCTACGAGCAGTACTTC
TRBV7-2,17,.,TRBJ2-5,TRBD1,CASSTGQGALRVETQYF,TGTGCCAGCAGCACGGGACAGGGGGCTTTACGAGTGGAGACCCAGTACTTC
TRBV9,14,.,TRBJ2-2,.,CASSVSTGTGELFF,TGTGCCAGCAGCGTTAGTACGGGGACCGGGGAGCTGTTTTTT
TRBV6-5,15,.,TRBJ2-2,TRBD1,CASRKGGVDTGELFF,TGTGCCAGCAGGAAAGGGGGCGTCGACACCGGGGAGCTGTTTTTT
TRBV18,14,.,TRBJ2-7,TRBD1,CASSRPGQGYEQYF,TGTGCCAGCTCGCGCCCGGGACAGGGGTACGAGCAGTACTTC
TRBV14,14,.,TRBJ1-2,.,CASSQERQNYGYTF,TGTGCCAGCAGCCAAGAGCGACAGAACTATGGCTACACCTTC
TRBV20-1,14,.,TRBJ2-5,.,CSARDRAIWETQYF,TGCAGTGCTAGAGATCGGGCGATTTGGGAGACCCAGTACTTC
TRBV7-2,13,.,TRBJ2-7,.,CASSGGGAKEQYF,TGTGCCAGCAGCGGGGGTGGGGCGAAAGAGCAGTACTTC
TRBV7-9,14,.,TRBJ2-1,.,CASSLMGSQETQFF,TGTGCCAGCAGCTTAATGGGGAGCCAAGAGACCCAGTTCTTC